This TCR beta chain comes out of a study of T cell repertoires in cytomegalovirus infection. At the level of the study: Evidence of both CMV infection and a matching HLA type came from public TCR beta signatures.

This CDR3 is 16 amino acids long. Trimming took 0 bases from V and 7 from J, leaving 19 bases between them. Germline CDR1 is DFQATT and CDR2 is SNEGSKA (reference sequence). TCRdb re-analysed the reads in MiXCR, keeping a single row per CDR3 protein. The table has about 740,000 distinct CDR3 sequences, about 40% seen once. Worth noting for this clonotype: What it binds is unknown.

Study results and caveats: Carriers of CMV and the relevant HLA type were discriminated by public TCR beta frequency. HLA-C-restricted, CMV-specific TCR beta clonotypes were dominant ex vivo.

The sequence was collected from a human donor in good health (CMV status not recorded). Some clones in this sample may be carry-over from other donors' samples. The specimen sequenced was PBMCs. V is TRBV20-1 and J is TRBJ1-5, with no clear D. As DNA, the CDR3 is TGCAGTGCTAGAGACCGTGTTCGAGGCGATCGCCAGCCCCAGCATTTT. It yields the protein CSARDRVRGDRQPQHF.